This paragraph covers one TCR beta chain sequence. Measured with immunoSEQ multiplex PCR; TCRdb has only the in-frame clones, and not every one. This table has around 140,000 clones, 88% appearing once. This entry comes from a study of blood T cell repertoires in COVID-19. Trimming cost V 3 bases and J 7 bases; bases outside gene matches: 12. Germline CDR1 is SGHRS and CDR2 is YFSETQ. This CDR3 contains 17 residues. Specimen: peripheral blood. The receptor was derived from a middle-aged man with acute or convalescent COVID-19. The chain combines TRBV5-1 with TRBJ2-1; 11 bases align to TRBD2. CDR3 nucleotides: TGCGCCAGCAGCTCCCGGTCGGGGACTAGCGGAGGGAATGAGCAGTTCTTC. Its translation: CASSSRSGTSGGNEQFF.